These 26 T cell receptor beta chains originate from one sample sequenced in a study of T-cell reconstitution after alpha-beta-depleted transplantation in children. Unique molecular identifiers featured in how the TCRbeta library was prepared. TCRdb reanalysed the PCR reads using MiXCR and keeps one entry per CDR3 protein. The sample shows approximately 590,000 distinct CDR3 sequences, approximately 10% of them seen only once. Sequences were derived from PBMCs from the stem cell graft donor, sampled from the stem cell graft. The receptors here all came from a human donor who donated a stem cell graft to a child with acute myeloid leukemia.

This clonotype was observed many times. The rearrangement joins TRBV3-1 to TRBJ1-3; 7 nucleotides agree with TRBD1. The CDR3 extends over 15 amino acids. The V segment lost 4 bases and the J segment 1 base; nucleotides outside the gene matches: 4. Germline CDR1 LGHDT, CDR2 YNNKEL (reference sequence). In DNA form, the CDR3 reads TGTGCCAGCAGCCCGGGACAGATGTCTGGAAACACCATATATTTT. Its protein product is CASSPGQMSGNTIYF.

This clonotype has more than one count but fewer than ten. The chain has TRBV25-1 and TRBJ2-5, with 8 bases fitting TRBD2. Germline trimming cut 7 bases from V and 4 bases from J; bases unmatched to any gene: 5. Germline V CDR1 and CDR2: MGHDK, SYGVNS. This CDR3 region has 13 residues. CDR3 sequence reads: CASNAGGRETQYF. CDR3 DNA: TGTGCCAGCAACGCGGGGGGCCGAGAGACCCAGTACTTC.

This clonotype was observed at least ten times. The chain employs TRBV4-3 and TRBJ2-3; D gene uncertain. The CDR3 has 13 residues. Germline V lookup: CDR1 LGHNA, CDR2 YSLEER. Trimming left V 0 bases short and J 6 bases short, with 7 bases between. For the CDR3, the DNA is TGCGCCAGCAGCCAAGAAGTTTTCGATACGCAGTATTTT. This encodes CASSQEVFDTQYF.

DNA of the CDR3: TGCAGTGCCTCTAGGGCCGGAAATAGCAATCAGCCCCAGCATTTT. It specifies CSASRAGNSNQPQHF. The chain carries TRBV20-1 and TRBJ1-5; D remains unclear. With 6 bases removed from V and 0 bases from J, the gap between germline ends came to 15 bases. This CDR3 has 15 amino acids. CDR1 is DFQATT, CDR2 SNEGSKA, per germline (reference sequence).

V gene TRBV20-1 combines with J gene TRBJ2-7; no firm D call. The CDR3 runs 14 residues. V shed 0 bases and J shed 2 bases, with 11 bases lying between them. In germline, CDR1 is DFQATT, CDR2 SNEGSKA (reference sequence). This CDR3 is CSARDRGYAYEQYF. CDR3 nucleotide sequence: TGCAGTGCTAGAGATAGAGGATATGCCTACGAGCAGTACTTC.

This clonotype was counted at least ten times. The chain joins TRBV29-1 to TRBJ1-2, with 7 bases lining up with TRBD1. CDR3 size: 12 residues. Germline lookup yields CDR1 SQVTM and CDR2 ANQGSEA. J was trimmed by 4 bases and V by 6 bases; bases with no gene match: 5. As DNA, the CDR3 is TGCAGCGTCCACAGGGGAGGCTATGGCTACACCTTC. As protein: CSVHRGGYGYTF. Based on the CDR3 plus reference TRBV29-1 and TRBJ1-2, the full variable domain is SAVISQKPSRDICQRGTSLTIQCQVDSQVTMMFWYRQQPGQSLTLIATANQGSEATYESGFVIDKFPISRPNLTFSTLTVSNMSPEDSSIYLCSVHRGGYGYTFGSGTRLTVV.

This clonotype was seen only a few times. The V and J genes are TRBV4-1 and TRBJ2-1; 7 nucleotides align to TRBD1. This CDR3 is built from 15 residues. From germline, CDR1 is MGHRA and CDR2 YSYEKL. Unmatched junction bases numbered 7, after V lost 1 base and J lost 7 bases. The CDR3 reads CASSQGSDRSNEQFF. CDR3 DNA: TGCGCCAGCAGCCAAGGCTCGGACAGGTCGAATGAGCAGTTCTTC.

This clonotype was seen more than once but under ten times. The genes are TRBV12-3 or TRBV12-4 and TRBJ2-3; maybe TRBD2 (7 bases). The ends were cut back, 6 bases at V and 4 bases at J, with 17 bases in the middle. The CDR3 length is 15 residues. As DNA, the CDR3 is TGTGCCAGCAGCCGACTAGCCGCAGGGGCAGATACGCAGTATTTT. Translation gives CASSRLAAGADTQYF.

The V and J genes are TRBV28 and TRBJ2-5, with no clear D. Germline-derived CDR1 and CDR2 are MDHEN and SYDVKM. The V and J ends lost 6 bases and 4 bases respectively, with 9 bases between them. The CDR3 has 12 amino acids. The CDR3: CASSSPRETQYF. Written as DNA, the CDR3 is TGTGCCAGCAGCTCACCCCGAGAGACCCAGTACTTC.

This clonotype has just a few counts. V is TRBV27 and J is TRBJ2-2, with 7 bases lining up with TRBD2. CDR3 length: 16 amino acids. Germline-derived CDR1 and CDR2 are MNHEY and SMNVEV (reference sequence). The ends lost 1 base at V and 4 bases at J; junction bases unmatched: 6. Here the CDR3 reads CASSLFGGGPTGELFF. CDR3 sequence (DNA): TGTGCCAGCAGTTTATTTGGGGGAGGGCCCACCGGGGAGCTGTTTTTT.

The chain has TRBV6-1 and TRBJ2-5, with 9 bases that match TRBD2. V lost 3 bases and J lost 0; bases outside the gene matches: 8. The CDR3 is made up of 17 amino acids. The germline gives CDR1 MNHNS, CDR2 SASEGT. This chain's CDR3 is CASSDPLAGLYQETQYF. CDR3 sequence (DNA): TGTGCCAGCAGTGACCCCCTAGCGGGGTTGTACCAAGAGACCCAGTACTTC.

As for this clonotype: An end of the junction differs from the germline gene, which may be a read error. The V and J genes are TRBV7-7 and TRBJ2-1, with 8 bases matching TRBD2. The CDR3 has 15 amino acids. Germline V lookup: CDR1 SSHAT, CDR2 FNYEAQ (reference sequence). The CDR3 reads CASSSSGLARDEQFF. CDR3 DNA sequence: TGTGCTAGCAGCTCATCAGGACTAGCCAGGGATGAGCAGTTCTTC.

This clonotype was seen only a few times. This chain joins TRBV29-1 and TRBJ2-1; the D is unclear. CDR1 is SQVTM, CDR2 ANQGSEA, per germline. The ends were cut back, 8 bases at V and 6 bases at J, with 14 bases in the middle. This CDR3 region has 12 residues. CDR3 nucleotide sequence: TGCAGCCTGTCTAGGGTCAGCAATGAGCAGTTCTTC. Its protein is CSLSRVSNEQFF.

In its sample, this clonotype was seen many times. A read error may produce the germline difference seen at one junction end. The chain combines TRBV20-1 with TRBJ2-7; TRBD1 matches at 7 bases. Germline CDR1 reads DFQATT; CDR2 reads SNEGSKA (reference sequence). The CDR3 runs to 12 residues. CDR3 loop: CSARGDRDSTNF. In DNA form, the CDR3 reads TGCAGTGCTAGAGGCGACCGGGACAGCACTAACTTC.

This clonotype has a handful of counts. V gene TRBV27 combines with J gene TRBJ2-1; 8 bases match TRBD2. Germline lookup yields CDR1 MNHEY and CDR2 SMNVEV (reference sequence). The CDR3 consists of 15 residues. V shed 2 bases and J 10 bases; nucleotides not matched to a gene: 10. CDR3 amino acids: CASSLEGGRSQEQFF. CDR3 nucleotide sequence: TGTGCCAGCAGTTTAGAGGGCGGGAGGTCGCAAGAGCAGTTCTTC.

This clonotype was seen ten or more times. The chain combines TRBV20-1 with TRBJ2-5, with TRBD2 matching over 12 bases. This CDR3 is built from 16 residues. Germline loops: CDR1 DFQATT, CDR2 SNEGSKA (reference sequence). V lost 0 bases, J lost 13 bases, and 15 bases stayed unmatched. DNA for the CDR3: TGCAGTGCTAGAGATTGGGCGGCACTAGCGGGAGGAATAGGGTACTTC. It codes for CSARDWAALAGGIGYF.

This clonotype was seen a handful of times. CDR3 region: CASSLDRTSGSNEQYF. Written as DNA, the CDR3 is TGTGCCAGCAGCCTCGACCGGACTAGCGGGAGCAACGAGCAGTACTTC. The chain recombines TRBV7-9 with TRBJ2-7, with 13 bases aligning to TRBD2. Germline V gives CDR1 SEHNR, CDR2 FQNEAQ (reference sequence). There are 16 residues in the CDR3. V gave up 5 bases and J gave up 5 bases; unmatched junction bases: 9.

This clonotype was seen many times. The gene calls are TRBV7-2 and TRBJ2-3; TRBD2 matches at 12 bases. CDR1 SGHTA and CDR2 FQGNSA come from the germline V gene. J gave up 10 bases and V 5 bases, and 7 bases lay outside the gene matches. The CDR3 consists of 14 residues. The CDR3 DNA sequence: TGTGCCAGCAGCCCGTCTAGCGGGAGGGCCGCGCAGTATTTT. It specifies CASSPSSGRAAQYF.

This clonotype showed up just a few times. The genes are TRBV7-3 and TRBJ2-5; weak D call: TRBD2 (5 bases). Trimming stripped 3 bases from V and 1 base from J, with 6 bases between. Germline assignment: CDR1 SGHTA and CDR2 FQGTGA. The CDR3 is 13 amino acids. The CDR3 nucleotides are TGTGCCAGCAGCTTTAGCGCCCAAGAGACCCAGTACTTC. Its protein product is CASSFSAQETQYF. The entire variable domain, with the rest obtained from reference TRBV7-3 and TRBJ2-5, is as follows: GAGVSQTPSNKVTEKGKYVELRCDPISGHTALYWYRQSLGQGPEFLIYFQGTGAADDSGLPNDRFFAVRPEGSVSTLKIQRTERGDSAVYLCASSFSAQETQYFGPGTRLLVL.

This rearrangement joins TRBV9 to TRBJ2-6, with D possibly TRBD2 on 5 matching bases. Trimming took off 4 bases at V and 2 bases at J, with 10 bases between the two ends. Looked up from germline, CDR1 is SGDLS and CDR2 is YYNGEE. This CDR3 has 15 residues. CDR3 region: CASSQEAPGANVLTF. The CDR3 nucleotides are TGTGCCAGCAGCCAGGAGGCTCCTGGGGCCAACGTCCTGACTTTC.

Many counts were recorded for this clonotype. The chain has TRBV6-1 and TRBJ2-1; 7 bases match TRBD2. V shed 6 bases and J 6 bases; nucleotides not matched to a gene: 8. The CDR3 is 14 amino acids. Germline CDR1 reads MNHNS; CDR2 reads SASEGT. Here the CDR3 DNA reads TGTGCCAGCAGCCTCCGGGACTACCGCAATGAGCAGTTCTTC. Translation gives CASSLRDYRNEQFF.

The rearrangement uses TRBV29-1 and TRBJ2-1; D possibly corresponds to TRBD1 (6 bases). The germline V gene encodes CDR1 SQVTM and CDR2 ANQGSEA. The V and J ends lost 8 bases and 6 bases respectively, with 17 bases between them. The CDR3 covers 13 residues. The CDR3 DNA reads as TGCAGCCCTGACTACAGGGATAGCAATGAGCAGTTCTTC. Translation: CSPDYRDSNEQFF.

Many counts were recorded for this clonotype. The rearrangement joins TRBV10-3 to TRBJ2-5; possibly TRBD1 for D (6 bases). Trimming pared 1 base from V and 0 bases from J, leaving 6 bases between. This CDR3 comprises 14 residues. Germline CDR1 ENHRY, CDR2 SYGVKD. The CDR3 DNA follows: TGTGCCATCAGTGAGTACAGGGACCAAGAGACCCAGTACTTC. This gives the protein CAISEYRDQETQYF.

The chain recombines TRBV28 with TRBJ2-3, with no clear D. This CDR3 comprises 13 residues. Germline CDR1 MDHEN, CDR2 SYDVKM. V dropped 6 bases and J dropped 3 bases, with 10 bases sitting between them. The CDR3 sequence: CASSSYQTDTQYF. Here the CDR3 DNA reads TGTGCCAGCAGCTCCTACCAAACAGATACGCAGTATTTT.

This clonotype occurred many times. The chain links TRBV15 to TRBJ2-2, with D tentatively TRBD2 (6 bases). The CDR3 runs 15 residues. The germline CDR1 and CDR2 sequences are LNHNV and YYDKDF (reference sequence). The ends were cut back, 6 bases at V and 3 bases at J, with 14 bases in the middle. The CDR3 DNA is TGTGCCACCAGACCCGGGACTGATGACACCGGGGAGCTGTTTTTT. Its protein product is CATRPGTDDTGELFF.

The sample holds many counts of this clonotype. The V call is TRBV29-1, the J call TRBJ1-2; no reliable D call. CDR1 is SQVTM, CDR2 ANQGSEA, per germline. V lost 6 bases, J lost 1 base, and 12 bases lay in between. This CDR3 has 13 residues. As DNA, the CDR3 is TGCAGCGTCACACAGAACAGTAACTATGGCTACACCTTC. Its protein product is CSVTQNSNYGYTF.